What follows are 13 T cell receptor beta chains derived from one specimen sequenced in a study of cytomegalovirus exposure and HLA in healthy donors. PCR amplification relied on 60 Vbeta primers (plus 13 Jbeta primers). The repertoire was sequenced with immunoSEQ multiplex PCR; TCRdb's copy has only in-frame clones and lacks some. This repertoire shows approximately 190,000 clones, about 81% found once; its top ten account for approximately 0.74%. Sequenced sample: PBMCs. Receptors originate from a young woman in good health and CMV-seronegative.

CDR3 residues: CASSGLAGVTGAETQYF. The CDR3 region has the DNA TGTGCCAGCAGCGGACTAGCGGGAGTGACGGGGGCAGAGACCCAGTACTTC. The chain recombines TRBV9 with TRBJ2-5; 12 nucleotides agree with TRBD2. V trimming: 3 bases; J trimming: 4 bases; junction bases outside the gene matches: 10. This CDR3 is built from 17 residues. CDR1 and CDR2 (germline): SGDLS, YYNGEE.

The V and J genes are TRBV7-9 and TRBJ1-1; TRBD1 agrees at 7 bases. This CDR3 has 14 residues. The germline gives CDR1 SEHNR, CDR2 FQNEAQ (reference sequence). J lost 5 bases, V lost 0 bases, and 3 bases had no gene match. CDR3 nucleotides: TGTGCCAGCAGCTTAGCGACAGGGAGTACTGAAGCTTTCTTT. It specifies CASSLATGSTEAFF.

CDR3 loop: CASSGINRGLNEQFF. The DNA for the CDR3 is TGTGCCAGCAGCGGAATTAACAGGGGGCTCAATGAGCAGTTCTTC. The J gene is TRBJ2-1, the V gene TRBV2; 9 positions agree with TRBD1. CDR1 SNHLY and CDR2 FYNNEI come from the germline V gene. The CDR3 spans 15 residues. The trim removed 6 bases at V and 6 bases at J, leaving 9 bases unmatched.

V is TRBV19 and J is TRBJ1-5; D call uncertain. Trimming took 7 bases from V and 2 from J, leaving 15 bases between them. Germline V CDR1 and CDR2: LNHDA, SQIVND (reference sequence). The CDR3 is 15 residues long. CDR3 DNA sequence: TGTGCCAGTACCTTCACGAGGTATGGCAATCAGCCCCAGCATTTT. This sequence encodes CASTFTRYGNQPQHF.

The rearrangement links TRBV7-9 to TRBJ1-1; 9 bases map to TRBD1. With V trimmed by 5 bases and J by 10 bases, 8 bases remained unmatched. This CDR3 contains 13 residues. Per the germline V gene, CDR1 is SEHNR and CDR2 is FQNEAQ (reference sequence). CDR3 amino acids: CASSTGQGRPAFF. CDR3 bases: TGTGCCAGCAGCACGGGACAGGGAAGGCCAGCTTTCTTT.

This clone occurred once. The rearrangement links TRBV6-5 to TRBJ1-2, with D maybe TRBD1 (5 bases). CDR3 length equals 15 residues. Trimming shortened V by 1 base and J by 1 base, and 10 bases separated the two germline ends. Germline V gene sequence: CDR1 MNHEY, CDR2 SVGAGI. The CDR3 coding sequence is TGTGCCAGCAGTTACTTCCAGGGAGGTAACTATGGCTACACCTTC. Protein sequence: CASSYFQGGNYGYTF.

The chain recombines TRBV27 with TRBJ2-1, with TRBD2 matching over 8 bases. This CDR3 contains 17 residues. V trimming: 3 bases; J trimming: 6 bases; junction bases outside the gene matches: 13. Germline CDR1 is MNHEY and CDR2 is SMNVEV (reference sequence). The DNA of the CDR3 is TGTGCCAGCAGTTTTCTGACTAGCGAATACTCTGCCAATGAGCAGTTCTTC. It codes for CASSFLTSEYSANEQFF.

Turning to this clone: An end of the junction does not agree with germline; a read error may underlie this. This sequence joins TRBV7-9 and TRBJ2-3; the D is unclear. The CDR3 sequence is 11 residues long. Per the germline V gene, CDR1 is SEHNR and CDR2 is FQNEAQ (reference sequence). CDR3 bases: TGTTCCAGCAGCGACGGGTATACGCAGTATTTT. It yields the protein CSSSDGYTQYF.

This chain joins TRBV11-2 and TRBJ2-3; TRBD2 matches at 11 bases. This CDR3 contains 13 residues. Trimming took 5 bases from V and 6 from J; bases not matched to a gene: 1. The germline gives CDR1 SGHAT, CDR2 FQNNGV. The CDR3 sequence: CASSLAGGDTQYF. The CDR3 DNA reads TGTGCCAGCAGCCTAGCGGGAGGTGATACGCAGTATTTT.

The chain recombines TRBV7-9 with TRBJ1-2, with 7 bases lining up with TRBD1. Per the germline V gene, CDR1 is SEHNR and CDR2 is FQNEAQ (reference sequence). J lost 0 bases, V lost 4 bases, and 5 bases had no gene match. The CDR3 is 15 residues long. The CDR3 nucleotides are TGTGCCAGCAGCTCGTGGGACAGCTCTAACTATGGCTACACCTTC. This encodes CASSSWDSSNYGYTF.

The chain recombines TRBV7-9 with TRBJ2-3; 8 bases are shared with TRBD2. The CDR3 has 15 amino acids. V lost 3 bases and J lost 2; bases outside the gene matches: 4. The germline V gene encodes CDR1 SEHNR and CDR2 FQNEAQ (reference sequence). The CDR3 DNA reads as TGTGCCAGCAGCTTCCCCGGGGGGGTCACAGATACGCAGTATTTT. Translating it yields CASSFPGGVTDTQYF. The whole variable domain, filled in from reference TRBV7-9 and TRBJ2-3, reads DTGVSQNPRHKITKRGQNVTFRCDPISEHNRLYWYRQTLGQGPEFLTYFQNEAQLEKSRLLSDRFSAERPKGSFSTLEIQRTEQGDSAMYLCASSFPGGVTDTQYFGPGTRLTVL.

The rearrangement links TRBV7-8 to TRBJ1-2, with D perhaps TRBD1 (5 bases). The CDR3 contains 12 residues. Germline CDR1 SGHVS, CDR2 FQNEAQ. V lost 10 bases and J lost 4, with 13 bases in between. The CDR3 coding sequence is TGTGCCATTGGAGACGGGGGCTATGGCTACACCTTC. It codes for CAIGDGGYGYTF.

The chain recombines TRBV7-9 with TRBJ1-4, with TRBD1 matching 7 bases. V shed 5 bases and J 4 bases; nucleotides not matched to a gene: 7. This CDR3 is 15 amino acids long. Germline CDR1 and CDR2: SEHNR and FQNEAQ (reference sequence). CDR3 sequence: CASSGPGQNNEKLFF. CDR3 in DNA: TGTGCCAGCAGCGGCCCGGGACAGAATAATGAAAAACTGTTTTTT.